This passage covers 22 T cell receptor beta chains from one sample sequenced in a study of a mutant IDH1 vaccine in newly diagnosed glioma. TCRdb keeps only in-frame clones here, not all; method: immunoSEQ multiplex PCR. The data contain approximately 50,000 clones, under 85% of them seen just once; the ten biggest clones take up more than 6.5%. No antigens are known for them. This sample's time point: week 35, safety follow-up. Every vaccine dose comprised 300 ug of mutant IDH1 20-mer peptide plus topical imiquimod. Sequencing used PBMCs, obtained from a glioma patient whose treatment included an IDH1 peptide vaccine. These receptors all come from a man aged 35-49 years with glioma.

The table lists this clone with a few counts. The rearrangement joins TRBV6-6 to TRBJ1-6; TRBD1 aligns across 7 bases. Losses at the gene ends were 5 bases for V and 7 bases for J; bases not matched to a gene: 5. Germline V gene lookup returns CDR1 MNHNY and CDR2 SVGAGI (reference sequence). The CDR3 consists of 14 residues. CDR3 sequence: CASSRTGENSPLHF. DNA of the CDR3: TGTGCCAGCAGTAGGACAGGCGAAAATTCACCCCTCCACTTT.

The chain is built from TRBV20-1 and TRBJ2-5, with D tentatively TRBD2 (6 bases). Trimming stripped 4 bases from V and 5 bases from J, with 8 bases between. Germline CDR1 reads DFQATT; CDR2 reads SNEGSKA (reference sequence). This CDR3 is 11 amino acids long. CDR3 coding DNA: TGCAGTGCTATTCGGGGGGAGACCCAGTACTTC. Its translation: CSAIRGETQYF.

The V and J genes are TRBV5-1 and TRBJ2-6, with TRBD2 as a possible D gene (6 bases). The germline gives CDR1 SGHRS, CDR2 YFSETQ. This CDR3 is 17 amino acids long. Trimming took 5 bases from V and 8 from J, leaving 23 bases between them. This CDR3 is CASRLLGRLTGSNVLTF. The CDR3 coding sequence is TGCGCCAGCAGGCTCCTCGGGAGATTAACTGGTTCCAACGTCCTGACTTTC.

V is TRBV6-5 and J is TRBJ2-2; perhaps TRBD2 as D (5 bases). The V end lost 8 bases, the J end lost 3 bases, and 10 bases lay between the germline ends. CDR1 is MNHEY and CDR2 is SVGAGI in the germline V gene. The CDR3 loop spans 13 amino acids. The CDR3 nucleotides read TGTGCCAGCGAGGAGCGGTACACCGGGGAGCTGTTTTTT. Translating gives CASEERYTGELFF.

This clone appeared once. V and J are TRBV7-8 and TRBJ1-5; the D gene is possibly TRBD1 (6 bases). The CDR3 contains 18 residues. CDR1 is SGHVS, CDR2 FQNEAQ, per germline. Trimming removed 5 bases at V and 1 base at J, with 21 bases between. The CDR3 region has the DNA TGTGCCAGCAGCCCACGAGGCGGGGGGCCTCTGAGCAATCAGCCCCAGCATTTT. Its translation is CASSPRGGGPLSNQPQHF.

This clone was found a few times. The DNA of the CDR3 is TGCGCCAGCTGCCGGGAACACTTCTTCACAGATACGCAGTATTTT. This sequence encodes CASCREHFFTDTQYF. V gene TRBV5-1 combines with J gene TRBJ2-3, with a weak D call TRBD2 (5 bases). The length of the CDR3 is 15 residues. Germline assignment: CDR1 SGHRS and CDR2 YFSETQ. V gave up 7 bases and J gave up 2 bases, with 17 bases separating them.

The chain carries TRBV5-8 and TRBJ2-1, with 11 bases identical to TRBD2. After removal of 3 bases from V and 4 bases from J, the junction contained 3 bases not matched to a gene. Germline-derived CDR1 and CDR2 are SGHTS and YDEGEE. The CDR3 totals 15 residues. The CDR3 DNA reads TGTGCCAGCAGCTCCTGGACTAGCGGGTACAATGAGCAGTTCTTC. Translating it yields CASSSWTSGYNEQFF. Full variable domain (missing parts from reference TRBV5-8 and TRBJ2-1): EAGVTQSPTHLIKTRGQQATLRCSPISGHTSVYWYQQALGLGLQFLLWYDEGEERNRGNFPPRFSGRQFPNYSSELNVNALELEDSALYLCASSSWTSGYNEQFFGPGTRLTVL.

The genes are TRBV5-1 and TRBJ1-4, with TRBD1 as a possible D gene (6 bases). Trimming took off 4 bases at V and 7 bases at J, with 20 bases between the two ends. Germline-derived CDR1 and CDR2 are SGHRS and YFSETQ. This CDR3 spans 16 amino acids. CDR3 amino acids: CASSSLGTGMVEKLFF. The CDR3 DNA reads TGCGCCAGCAGCAGCCTGGGAACAGGGATGGTTGAAAAACTGTTTTTT.

The chain is built from TRBV4-1 and TRBJ1-3; a possible D gene is TRBD1 (5 bases). Between the trimmed V and J ends, which lost 0 bases and 6 bases, there was a span of 33 bases. This CDR3 contains 22 residues. Per the germline V gene, CDR1 is MGHRA and CDR2 is YSYEKL. CDR3 nucleotide sequence: TGCGCCAGCAGCCAAGAGCTTCTCCCTAAGACCTCTGGGCAGGGATTCTTAAACACCATATATTTT. Its protein product is CASSQELLPKTSGQGFLNTIYF.

CDR3 DNA: TGTGCCAGCAGTGAATCTCGATGGACAGTGAAAGGAAACACCATATATTTT. Protein: CASSESRWTVKGNTIYF. V and J are TRBV6-1 and TRBJ1-3; D might be TRBD1 (6 bases). CDR1 is MNHNS and CDR2 is SASEGT in the germline V gene. CDR3 length: 17 amino acids. V gave up 2 bases and J gave up 4 bases, with 18 bases separating them.

The chain couples TRBV27 to TRBJ2-6, with D hard to call. Between the trimmed V and J ends, which lost 10 bases and 0 bases, there was a span of 22 bases. The CDR3 length is 18 residues. Per germline, CDR1 MNHEY and CDR2 SMNVEV (reference sequence). The CDR3 sequence is CATMKFGVSLSGANVLTF. Here the CDR3 DNA reads TGTGCCACCATGAAATTTGGGGTCTCACTCTCTGGGGCCAACGTCCTGACTTTC.

This sequence joins TRBV6-4 and TRBJ1-2; 8 nucleotides agree with TRBD1. Germline CDR1 and CDR2: MRHNA and SNTAGT. Germline trimming cut 3 bases from V and 4 bases from J; bases unmatched to any gene: 4. There are 14 residues in the CDR3. The CDR3 is CASSERTGGYGYTF. CDR3 in DNA: TGTGCCAGCAGTGAGAGAACAGGGGGCTATGGCTACACCTTC.

The rearrangement joins TRBV6-5 to TRBJ1-1, with TRBD1 as a possible D gene (5 bases). V gave up 3 bases and J gave up 4 bases, with 12 bases separating them. The germline V gene has CDR1 MNHEY and CDR2 SVGAGI. The CDR3 extends over 14 amino acids. The CDR3 bases are TGTGCCAGCAGTTATGTGGCTGGGACCACTGAAGCTTTCTTT. Translated, it gives CASSYVAGTTEAFF.

The chain joins TRBV4-1 to TRBJ2-7; TRBD2 aligns across 7 bases. From germline, CDR1 is MGHRA and CDR2 YSYEKL. After removal of 4 bases from V and 1 base from J, the junction contained 13 bases not matched to a gene. The CDR3 covers 17 residues. The chain's CDR3 is CASSPGGYDSDSYEQYF. The CDR3 nucleotides read TGCGCCAGCAGCCCCGGGGGGTATGATTCGGATTCCTACGAGCAGTACTTC.

The chain is built from TRBV29-1 and TRBJ2-7, with no clear D. Looked up from germline, CDR1 is SQVTM and CDR2 is ANQGSEA. V lost 1 base, J lost 2 bases, and 12 bases lay in between. The CDR3 loop spans 14 amino acids. CDR3 nucleotides: TGCAGCGTTGAAGCCGCCGCTGGACCCTACGAGCAGTACTTC. It codes for CSVEAAAGPYEQYF.

The V and J genes are TRBV9 and TRBJ1-3; D is ambiguous. Germline values: CDR1 SGDLS, CDR2 YYNGEE. The CDR3 runs 12 residues. V was clipped by 2 bases and J by 4 bases, with 4 bases between them. CDR3 bases: TGTGCCAGCAGCGTGAGCGGAAACACCATATATTTT. This codes for CASSVSGNTIYF.

This rearrangement joins TRBV5-1 to TRBJ2-5; 10 bases are shared with TRBD2. The ends lost 0 bases at V and 5 bases at J; junction bases unmatched: 4. Germline-derived CDR1 and CDR2 are SGHRS and YFSETQ. This CDR3 spans 15 amino acids. As DNA, the CDR3 is TGCGCCAGCAGCTTGGGAAGCGGGGGGGCTGAGACCCAGTACTTC. It yields the protein CASSLGSGGAETQYF.

This sequence joins TRBV2 and TRBJ1-6; 10 bases fit TRBD1. The germline gives CDR1 SNHLY, CDR2 FYNNEI. V was pared by 7 bases and J by 4 bases, with 7 bases of the junction left unmatched. This CDR3 comprises 16 residues. The CDR3 coding sequence is TGTGCCAGCATTACGACAGGGGGCCTTTATAATTCACCCCTCCACTTT. It codes for CASITTGGLYNSPLHF.

This rearrangement joins TRBV7-8 to TRBJ2-1; the D is unclear. The germline V gene has CDR1 SGHVS and CDR2 FQNEAQ. V was shortened by 4 bases and J by 12 bases, with 13 bases between the two germline ends. This CDR3 has 12 amino acids. The CDR3 is CASSSLTVPQFF. The CDR3 bases are TGTGCCAGCAGCTCCCTGACTGTACCGCAGTTCTTC.

This chain connects TRBV6-5 to TRBJ1-2, with a possible D match to TRBD1 (6 bases). Germline V gives CDR1 MNHEY, CDR2 SVGAGI. The germline V and J ends were trimmed by 0 bases and 2 bases, with 13 bases remaining between them. This CDR3 region has 16 residues. CDR3 sequence (DNA): TGTGCCAGCAGTTACTCGAGTGGGACAACAAACTATGGCTACACCTTC. This translates into CASSYSSGTTNYGYTF.

The rearrangement links TRBV2 to TRBJ1-5; possibly TRBD1 for D (5 bases). Germline V gene data show CDR1 as SNHLY and CDR2 as FYNNEI. The CDR3 has 15 amino acids. The V and J ends lost 5 bases and 4 bases respectively, with 15 bases between them. This chain's CDR3 is CASSTDSILNQPQHF. For the CDR3, the DNA is TGTGCCAGCAGTACTGACAGCATCCTAAATCAGCCCCAGCATTTT.

The chain is built from TRBV5-1 and TRBJ1-6; the match to TRBD1 covers 10 bases. Trimming cost V 4 bases and J 7 bases; bases outside gene matches: 8. Looked up from germline, CDR1 is SGHRS and CDR2 is YFSETQ. CDR3 length: 16 residues. CDR3 bases: TGCGCCAGCAGCCTTACTCGGACAGGGGGGAATTCACCCCTCCACTTT. Amino acids: CASSLTRTGGNSPLHF.